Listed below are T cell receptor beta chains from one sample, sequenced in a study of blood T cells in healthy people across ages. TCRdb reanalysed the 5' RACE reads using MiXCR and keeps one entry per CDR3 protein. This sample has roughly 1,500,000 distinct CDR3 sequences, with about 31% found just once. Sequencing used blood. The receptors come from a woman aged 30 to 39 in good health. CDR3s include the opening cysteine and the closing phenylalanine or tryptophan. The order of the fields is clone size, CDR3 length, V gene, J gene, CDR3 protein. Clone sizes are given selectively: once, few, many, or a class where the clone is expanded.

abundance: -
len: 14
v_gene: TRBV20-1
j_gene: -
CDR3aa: CRALGEGSKKTQYF

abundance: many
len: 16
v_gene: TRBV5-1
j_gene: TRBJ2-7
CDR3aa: CASSLASGGVSYEQYF

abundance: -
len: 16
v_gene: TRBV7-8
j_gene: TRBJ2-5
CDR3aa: CASSSAPRDRQETQYF

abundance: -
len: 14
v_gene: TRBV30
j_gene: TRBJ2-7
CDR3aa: CAWSVLSGSGEQYF

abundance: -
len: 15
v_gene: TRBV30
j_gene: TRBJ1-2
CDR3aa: CAWSEEGGSNYGYTF

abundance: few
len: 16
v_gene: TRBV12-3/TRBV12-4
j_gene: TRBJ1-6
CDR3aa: CASSFTGLRTNSPLHF

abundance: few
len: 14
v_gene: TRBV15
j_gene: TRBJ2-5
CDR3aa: CATSRATREETQYF

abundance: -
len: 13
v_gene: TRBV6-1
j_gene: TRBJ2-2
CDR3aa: CASSERNTGERFF

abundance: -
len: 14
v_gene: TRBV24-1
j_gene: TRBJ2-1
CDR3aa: CATSDLAGNNEQFF

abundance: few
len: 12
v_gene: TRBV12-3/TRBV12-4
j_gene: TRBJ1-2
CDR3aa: CASSSRFGTDTF